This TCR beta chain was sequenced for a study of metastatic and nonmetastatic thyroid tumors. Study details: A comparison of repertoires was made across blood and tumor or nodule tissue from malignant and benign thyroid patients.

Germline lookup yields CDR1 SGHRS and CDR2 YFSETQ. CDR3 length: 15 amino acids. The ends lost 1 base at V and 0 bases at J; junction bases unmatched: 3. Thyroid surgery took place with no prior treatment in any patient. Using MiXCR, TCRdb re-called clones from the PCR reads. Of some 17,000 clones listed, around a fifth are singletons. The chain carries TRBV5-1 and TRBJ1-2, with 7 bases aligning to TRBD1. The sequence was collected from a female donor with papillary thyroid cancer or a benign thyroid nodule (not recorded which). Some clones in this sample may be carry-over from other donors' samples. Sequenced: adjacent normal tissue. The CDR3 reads CASSLSGTANYGYTF. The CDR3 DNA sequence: TGCGCCAGCAGCTTGTCCGGGACAGCTAACTATGGCTACACCTTC. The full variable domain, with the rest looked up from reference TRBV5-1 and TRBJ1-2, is KAGVTQTPRYLIKTRGQQVTLSCSPISGHRSVSWYQQTPGQGLQFLFEYFSETQRNKGNFPGRFSGRQFSNSRSEMNVSTLELGDSALYLCASSLSGTANYGYTFGSGTRLTVV.